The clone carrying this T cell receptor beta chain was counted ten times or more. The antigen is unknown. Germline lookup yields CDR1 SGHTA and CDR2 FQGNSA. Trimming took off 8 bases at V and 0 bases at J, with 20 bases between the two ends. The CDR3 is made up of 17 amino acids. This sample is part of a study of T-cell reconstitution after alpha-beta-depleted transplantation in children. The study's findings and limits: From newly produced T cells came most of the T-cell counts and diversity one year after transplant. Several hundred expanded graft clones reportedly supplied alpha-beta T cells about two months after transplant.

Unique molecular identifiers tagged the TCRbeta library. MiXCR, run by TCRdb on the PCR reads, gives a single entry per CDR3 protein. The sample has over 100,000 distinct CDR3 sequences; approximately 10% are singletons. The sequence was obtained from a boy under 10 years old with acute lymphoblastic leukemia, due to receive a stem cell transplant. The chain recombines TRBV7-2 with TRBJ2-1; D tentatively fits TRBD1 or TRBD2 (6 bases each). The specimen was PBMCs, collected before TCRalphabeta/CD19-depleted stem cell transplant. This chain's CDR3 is CASSRRWGASSYNEQFF. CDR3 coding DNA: TGTGCCAGCTCTAGGAGGTGGGGGGCGAGCTCCTACAATGAGCAGTTCTTC.